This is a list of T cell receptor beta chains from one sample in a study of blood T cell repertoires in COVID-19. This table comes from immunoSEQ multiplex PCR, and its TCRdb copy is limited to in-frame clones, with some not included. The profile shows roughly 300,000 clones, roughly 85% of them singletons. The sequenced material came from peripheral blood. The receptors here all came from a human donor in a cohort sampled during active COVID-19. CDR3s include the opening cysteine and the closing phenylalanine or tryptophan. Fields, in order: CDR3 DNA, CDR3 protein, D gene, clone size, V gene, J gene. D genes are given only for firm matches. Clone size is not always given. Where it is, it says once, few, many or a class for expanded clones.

TGTGCCAGCAGCCAAGAACCCCTGAGGGTAGATACGCAGTATTTT	CASSQEPLRVDTQYF	-	-	TRBV3-1/TRBV3-2	TRBJ2-3
TGCGCCAGCAGCTACCGGGCCGCGGGCACTGAAGCTTTCTTT	CASSYRAAGTEAFF	-	-	TRBV5-1	TRBJ1-1
TGTGCCAGCAGCCCCGACGGAGTTGACTACACCTTC	CASSPDGVDYTF	-	-	TRBV5-5	TRBJ1-2
TGTGCCAGCAGCCTACAGGGTACTTCCTACGAGCAGTACTTC	CASSLQGTSYEQYF	-	-	TRBV6-5	TRBJ2-7
TGTGCCAGCAGTCGTGGAAACACCATATATTTT	CASSRGNTIYF	-	-	TRBV2	TRBJ1-3
TGTGCCAGCAGTTACTCTACTAGCGCCATCACCGGGGAGCTGTTTTTT	CASSYSTSAITGELFF	TRBD2	once	TRBV6-5	TRBJ2-2
TGTGCCAGCATGCGCTCCTACGAGCAGTACTTC	CASMRSYEQYF	-	-	TRBV2	TRBJ2-7
TGTGCCAGCAGCTTGGCCTTCTTTGGGACAGGGTGGCCCCAGCATTTT	CASSLAFFGTGWPQHF	TRBD1	-	TRBV5-6	TRBJ1-5
TGTGCCAGCAGTGGGGAGGCCAGGTCACCCCTCCACTTT	CASSGEARSPLHF	-	-	TRBV2	TRBJ1-6
TGTGCCACATCCGAGGAGGACAATCAGCCCCAGCATTTT	CATSEEDNQPQHF	-	few	TRBV24-1	TRBJ1-5
TGTGCCAGCAGTTTTTCCACCGGGACAGTGAACACCGGGGAGCTGTTTTTT	CASSFSTGTVNTGELFF	TRBD1	-	TRBV27	TRBJ2-2
TGTGCCAGCAGTCCGCCGGGACAGGGGGCGGATGAGCAGTTCTTC	CASSPPGQGADEQFF	TRBD1	-	TRBV2	TRBJ2-1
TGCAGTGCTGGTGAGGCATCAGTTTTCACAGATACGCAGTATTTT	CSAGEASVFTDTQYF	-	-	TRBV20-1	TRBJ2-3
TGTGCCAGCAGTCCAGGGGTCAGTGGCAATCAGCCCCAGCATTTT	CASSPGVSGNQPQHF	-	few	TRBV27	TRBJ1-5